This T cell receptor beta chain was recovered during a study of T-cell reconstitution after alpha-beta-depleted transplantation in children. In this sample, this clonotype turned up many times. Preparing the TCRbeta library involved the use of unique molecular identifiers. TCRdb passed the PCR reads through MiXCR, listing each CDR3 protein once. The top ten clones hold 2.5% to 4% of a sample with some 500,000 distinct CDR3 sequences, approximately 20% of them seen once. This receptor was identified in a human donor who donated a stem cell graft to a child with acute lymphoblastic leukemia. The sample was PBMCs from the stem cell graft donor, taken from the stem cell graft.

The CDR3 DNA reads as TGTGCCAGCAGTGCGACCGGGGAGCTGTTTTTT. Encoded protein: CASSATGELFF. J is TRBJ2-2 and V is TRBV6-1; no reliable D call. Between the trimmed V and J ends, which lost 4 bases and 5 bases, there was a span of 2 bases. The CDR3 is 11 residues long. Germline V CDR1 and CDR2: MNHNS, SASEGT.